Presented here are 26 T cell receptor beta chains from one specimen sequenced in a study of neurological immune-mediated disorders (dated by TCRdb to between 2018 and 2021). Libraries were prepared through 5' RACE. Data came from an Illumina HiSeq 2500. The public reads were quality trimmed at Q25 with fastp and then assembled into clones with MiXCR by TCRdb, keeping productive beta chains. Rows are unified per CDR3 protein, each entry keeping the most common DNA and genes. This sample gives fewer than 85,000 distinct CDR3 sequences in total; roughly 4.5% of them show up just once. 2% to 2.5% of the sample comes from the top ten. The specimen sequenced was PBMCs. The receptors shown here come from a woman aged 70-85 years with multiple sclerosis.

This clonotype occurred many times. The chain has TRBV20-1 and TRBJ2-7, with TRBD1 matching over 9 bases. The CDR3 spans 15 residues. Germline CDR1 DFQATT, CDR2 SNEGSKA (reference sequence). Trimming cost V 0 bases and J 2 bases; bases outside gene matches: 5. This CDR3 reads CSARDKGQGTYEQYF. In DNA form, the CDR3 reads TGCAGTGCTAGAGATAAGGGACAGGGCACCTACGAGCAGTACTTC.

This clonotype was recorded many times. The chain recombines TRBV6-6 with TRBJ1-2; 8 bases fit TRBD1. From germline, CDR1 is MNHNY and CDR2 SVGAGI (reference sequence). The CDR3 has 14 amino acids. V dropped 6 bases and J dropped 4; count of bases not matched to a gene: 7. The CDR3 here is CASSKQGAGYGYTF. DNA of the CDR3: TGTGCCAGCAGCAAGCAGGGGGCCGGCTATGGCTACACCTTC.

This clonotype has a count of ten or more. V and J are TRBV12-3 or TRBV12-4 and TRBJ2-2; 7 nucleotides line up with TRBD1. This CDR3 is built from 15 residues. V lost 5 bases and J lost 1; bases outside the gene matches: 4. CDR3 bases: TGTGCCAGCAGTCCTGGGGACAGGAACACCGGGGAGCTGTTTTTT. Translating it yields CASSPGDRNTGELFF.

Only a few counts were recorded for this clonotype. The CDR3 sequence: CASSLRGADTEAFF. DNA of the CDR3: TGCGCCAGCAGCTTGAGAGGGGCGGACACTGAAGCTTTCTTT. The V gene is TRBV5-1, the J gene TRBJ1-1, with D maybe TRBD1 (5 bases). Germline V gives CDR1 SGHRS, CDR2 YFSETQ. Trimming shortened V by 1 base and J by 3 bases, and 10 bases separated the two germline ends. The CDR3 spans 14 residues.

This clonotype appeared many times. The DNA for the CDR3 is TGTGCCAGCAGCTTATTCGCAGACTTGGATTCACCCCTCCACTTT. Protein sequence: CASSLFADLDSPLHF. The chain uses TRBV7-2 and TRBJ1-6; D gene ambiguous. V lost 2 bases and J 8 bases, leaving 13 bases between the germline ends. Per germline, CDR1 SGHTA and CDR2 FQGNSA. The CDR3 runs to 15 residues.

On this clonotype: Being one base from a much bigger clone, this may be a read error. Since no conserved phenylalanine or tryptophan closes the CDR3, a read error is the likely cause. The rearrangement uses TRBV6-6 and TRBJ1-6; 7 bases align to TRBD1. The CDR3 is 12 amino acids. The germline V gene has CDR1 MNHNY and CDR2 SVGAGI (reference sequence). V lost 10 bases to trimming and J lost 7 bases; unmatched junction nucleotides: 4. CDR3 residues: CATKGANSPLHC. CDR3 bases: TGTGCCACCAAGGGGGCCAATTCACCCCTCCACTGT.

This clonotype has ten or more counts. J is TRBJ2-1 and V is TRBV18; 10 nucleotides line up with TRBD1. Germline trimming cut 4 bases from V and 8 bases from J; bases unmatched to any gene: 11. This CDR3 has 16 residues. CDR1 is KGHSH and CDR2 is LQKENI in the germline V gene. As DNA, the CDR3 is TGTGCCAGCTCACAAGGAGACAGGGGGCGCCGGGATGAGCAGTTCTTC. The encoded protein is CASSQGDRGRRDEQFF.

This clonotype was seen repeatedly, ten times or more. The rearrangement uses TRBV29-1 and TRBJ1-4, with TRBD1 matching 8 bases. The V gene's germline CDR1 is SQVTM and CDR2 ANQGSEA. The V gene end was trimmed by 3 bases and the J gene end by 3 bases; junction bases not matched to a gene: 3. The CDR3 covers 14 residues. CDR3 bases: TGCAGCGTTGACGGGGGACAGGCTAATGAAAAACTGTTTTTT. Its protein is CSVDGGQANEKLFF. Based on the CDR3 plus reference TRBV29-1 and TRBJ1-4, the full variable domain is SAVISQKPSRDICQRGTSLTIQCQVDSQVTMMFWYRQQPGQSLTLIATANQGSEATYESGFVIDKFPISRPNLTFSTLTVSNMSPEDSSIYLCSVDGGQANEKLFFGSGTQLSVL.

This sequence joins TRBV9 and TRBJ2-6, with TRBD2 matching 10 bases. V gave up 0 bases and J gave up 0 bases; unmatched junction bases: 0. Looked up from germline, CDR1 is SGDLS and CDR2 is YYNGEE. The CDR3 covers 17 residues. The CDR3 bases are TGTGCCAGCAGCGTAGGGACTAGCGGCTCTGGGGCCAACGTCCTGACTTTC. As protein: CASSVGTSGSGANVLTF.

This clonotype was found many times. The chain recombines TRBV7-2 with TRBJ2-7, with D possibly TRBD1 on 6 matching bases. CDR1 is SGHTA and CDR2 is FQGNSA in the germline V gene. Trimming left V 1 base short and J 2 bases short, with 9 bases between. This CDR3 region has 14 residues. The CDR3 spells CASSLGQETYEQYF. The CDR3 DNA follows: TGTGCCAGCAGCTTAGGACAGGAGACCTACGAGCAGTACTTC.

This clonotype was counted a few times. The V call is TRBV4-3, the J call TRBJ2-5; no reliable D call. This CDR3 contains 14 residues. V dropped 1 base and J dropped 5 bases, with 11 bases sitting between them. Germline CDR1 LGHNA, CDR2 YSLEER. CDR3 bases: TGCGCCAGCAGCCAAGGGAAGGGCTGGGAGACCCAGTACTTC. Protein: CASSQGKGWETQYF.

This clonotype occurred many times. The chain employs TRBV7-9 and TRBJ2-7; no clear D gene. V was trimmed by 3 bases and J by 7 bases, leaving 10 bases between them. The CDR3 contains 12 residues. Germline V gene data show CDR1 as SEHNR and CDR2 as FQNEAQ (reference sequence). CDR3 in amino acids: CASSLYTDEQYF. As DNA, the CDR3 is TGTGCCAGCAGCTTGTATACAGATGAGCAGTACTTC.

This clonotype appeared many times. The V gene is TRBV20-1, the J gene TRBJ2-1; 9 bases align to TRBD2. The junction had 9 bases not matched to a gene; V was cut back by 0 bases and J by 6 bases. Germline CDR1 DFQATT, CDR2 SNEGSKA (reference sequence). The CDR3 runs to 16 residues. The CDR3 DNA follows: TGCAGTGCTAGAGATTCCCGACTAGCGGACGGCAATGAGCAGTTCTTC. Amino acid sequence: CSARDSRLADGNEQFF.

This clonotype was counted many times. The rearrangement links TRBV20-1 to TRBJ1-3; no clear D. V dropped 3 bases and J dropped 5 bases, with 11 bases sitting between them. CDR3 size: 13 residues. The germline V gene has CDR1 DFQATT and CDR2 SNEGSKA (reference sequence). The CDR3 sequence: CSASEANRNTIYF. CDR3 in DNA: TGCAGTGCTAGCGAGGCGAATCGAAACACCATATATTTT.

This clonotype was observed many times. The genes are TRBV10-1 and TRBJ2-1, with 8 bases lining up with TRBD2. This CDR3 is 16 amino acids long. V shed 5 bases, J shed 9 bases, and the junction held 15 bases outside the gene matches. From germline, CDR1 is WNHNN and CDR2 SYGVQD (reference sequence). In nucleotides, the CDR3 is TGCGCCAGCAGTTCGGGGGCTAGCGGGTTAGGGCTTGAGCAGTTCTTC. Encoded protein: CASSSGASGLGLEQFF.

There are many counts of this clonotype. This chain connects TRBV29-1 to TRBJ1-1; D might be TRBD1 (6 bases). The ends were cut back, 4 bases at V and 1 base at J, with 10 bases in the middle. CDR1 and CDR2 from the germline V gene are SQVTM and ANQGSEA. The CDR3 is 13 amino acids. The CDR3 region is CSVVRQENTEAFF. In DNA, the CDR3 is TGCAGCGTTGTTAGACAGGAGAACACTGAAGCTTTCTTT.

This clonotype was recorded many times. The V gene is TRBV20-1, the J gene TRBJ2-1; the D gene is possibly TRBD1 (5 bases). The CDR3 loop spans 15 amino acids. Per germline, CDR1 DFQATT and CDR2 SNEGSKA (reference sequence). Trimming took off 1 base at V and 0 bases at J, with 10 bases between the two ends. The DNA of the CDR3 is TGCAGTGCTAGAGCAAGGGGCTTCTCCTACAATGAGCAGTTCTTC. Translation gives CSARARGFSYNEQFF.

In this sample, this clonotype turned up many times. This chain connects TRBV4-3 to TRBJ2-1, with 13 bases aligning to TRBD2. Looked up from germline, CDR1 is LGHNA and CDR2 is YSLEER. The V gene end was trimmed by 1 base and the J gene end by 7 bases; junction bases not matched to a gene: 10. The CDR3 runs 18 residues. CDR3 DNA sequence: TGCGCCAGCAGCCAAGGGAATTTCGGGACTAGCGGGACTAATGAGCAGTTCTTC. Its protein product is CASSQGNFGTSGTNEQFF.

In regard to this clonotype: The final CDR3 position lacks the conserved phenylalanine or tryptophan, pointing to a likely read error. This chain uses TRBV6-1 with TRBJ2-1, with D perhaps matching TRBD2 (5 bases). The CDR3 spans 15 residues. Germline values: CDR1 MNHNS, CDR2 SASEGT. The V end lost 1 base, the J end lost 2 bases, and 9 bases lay between the germline ends. The DNA of the CDR3 is TGTGCCAGCAGTGAAGGGGCGGGCCCCTACAATGAGCAGTTCGTC. Translation: CASSEGAGPYNEQFV.

This chain connects TRBV4-1 to TRBJ1-5, with TRBD1 identical over 9 bases. Germline V gene data show CDR1 as MGHRA and CDR2 as YSYEKL. The CDR3 is made up of 16 amino acids. J lost 7 bases, V lost 2 bases, and 9 bases had no gene match. CDR3 region: CASSQLGQGIGQPQHF. The DNA of the CDR3 is TGCGCCAGCAGCCAACTAGGACAGGGGATAGGGCAGCCCCAGCATTTT.

The gene calls are TRBV5-1 and TRBJ2-3; TRBD2 might be the D (6 bases). CDR3 length equals 14 residues. Trimming left V 3 bases short and J 4 bases short, with 12 bases between. The V gene's germline CDR1 is SGHRS and CDR2 YFSETQ. The CDR3 DNA sequence: TGCGCCAGCAGCTCAGGGACTTCCGCAGATACGCAGTATTTT. Amino acids: CASSSGTSADTQYF.

This clonotype was seen repeatedly, ten times or more. The chain joins TRBV7-2 to TRBJ1-5; a weak D match, TRBD1 (5 bases). V lost 1 base and J 6 bases, leaving 16 bases between the germline ends. This CDR3 spans 16 amino acids. Germline V gives CDR1 SGHTA, CDR2 FQGNSA. CDR3 region: CASSLGQLGLGQPQHF. CDR3 DNA sequence: TGTGCCAGCAGCTTAGGGCAATTGGGGCTGGGTCAGCCCCAGCATTTT.

As to this clonotype: One end of the junction varies from germline; a read error may be responsible. The chain carries TRBV27 and TRBJ2-1; no reliable D call. Germline CDR1 reads MNHEY; CDR2 reads SMNVEV (reference sequence). CDR3 length: 11 residues. In DNA, the CDR3 is TGTGACAGCACCGATGCGAATGAGCAGTTCTTC. It codes for CDSTDANEQFF.

This clonotype was counted at least ten times. The V gene is TRBV12-3 or TRBV12-4, the J gene TRBJ2-7; the match to TRBD2 covers 7 bases. Trimming took 3 bases from V and 4 from J; bases not matched to a gene: 6. There are 14 residues in the CDR3. Here the CDR3 reads CASSFSRLAYEQYF. The CDR3 nucleotides are TGTGCCAGCAGTTTTAGCAGACTAGCTTACGAGCAGTACTTC.

This clonotype was seen ten or more times. This rearrangement joins TRBV7-2 to TRBJ1-1, with D possibly TRBD1 on 6 matching bases. The CDR3 runs 14 residues. The V and J ends lost 1 base and 5 bases respectively, with 11 bases between them. Germline-derived CDR1 and CDR2 are SGHTA and FQGNSA. The DNA for the CDR3 is TGTGCCAGCAGCTTAGTTGGGGGGCGGACTGAAGCTTTCTTT. Protein: CASSLVGGRTEAFF.

A few counts support this clonotype. The rearrangement links TRBV6-5 to TRBJ1-5; 7 nucleotides line up with TRBD1. Looked up from germline, CDR1 is MNHEY and CDR2 is SVGAGI. Losses at the gene ends were 6 bases for V and 0 bases for J; bases not matched to a gene: 11. This CDR3 has 17 residues. The DNA for the CDR3 is TGTGCCAGCAGAGGACCCGGGACAGAGGATAGCAATCAGCCCCAGCATTTT. This codes for CASRGPGTEDSNQPQHF.